The clone carrying this T cell receptor (beta chain) showed up just a few times. Its antigen is unidentified. Generation of TCR cDNA used 5'RACE template switching (which added a universal primer site and UMIs). Via MiXCR, TCRdb re-called the 5' RACE reads, giving one row per CDR3 protein. The table lists about 340,000 distinct CDR3 sequences, roughly 8.7% of them singletons. The germline CDR1 and CDR2 sequences are SEHNR and FQNEAQ (reference sequence). The CDR3 totals 16 residues. The junction had 11 bases not matched to a gene; V was cut back by 5 bases and J by 7 bases. The data stem from a study of T cells after yellow fever vaccination. In the study overall: SMART-Seq v4 Ultra Low Input prepared the low-cell-number fractions. Whole-study results and caveats: The CD4 and CD8 compartments had a small share of their clonotypes in common. The secondary response showed a weaker magnitude and a faster peak, day 5 versus 15.

The sample in question was PBMCs, obtained on the day of the first yellow fever vaccination. The TCR was taken from a man younger than 30 who received the YFV17D yellow fever vaccine. This rearrangement joins TRBV7-9 to TRBJ2-3; 11 nucleotides line up with TRBD2. The CDR3 is CASSPPRASGGYTQYF. DNA for the CDR3: TGTGCCAGCAGCCCACCTCGGGCTAGCGGGGGGTATACGCAGTATTTT.